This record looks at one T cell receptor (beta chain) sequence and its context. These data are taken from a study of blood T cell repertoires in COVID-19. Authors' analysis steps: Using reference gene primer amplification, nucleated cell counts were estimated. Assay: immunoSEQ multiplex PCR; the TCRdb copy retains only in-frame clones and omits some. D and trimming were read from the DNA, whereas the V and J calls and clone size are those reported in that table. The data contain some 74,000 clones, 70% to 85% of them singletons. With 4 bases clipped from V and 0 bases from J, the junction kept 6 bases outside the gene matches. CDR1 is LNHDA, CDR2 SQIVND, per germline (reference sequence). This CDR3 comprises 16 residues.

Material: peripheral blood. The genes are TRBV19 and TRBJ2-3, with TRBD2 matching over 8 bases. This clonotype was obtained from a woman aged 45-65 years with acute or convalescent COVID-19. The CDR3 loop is CASSTFSGTSTDTQYF. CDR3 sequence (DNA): TGTGCCAGTAGTACCTTTAGCGGGACTAGCACAGATACGCAGTATTTT. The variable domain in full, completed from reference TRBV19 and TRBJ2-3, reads DGGITQSPKYLFRKEGQNVTLSCEQNLNHDAMYWYRQDPGQGLRLIYYSQIVNDFQKGDIAEGYSVSREKKESFPLTVTSAQKNPTAFYLCASSTFSGTSTDTQYFGPGTRLTVL.